The source of this TCR beta chain is a study of regulatory T cells in long-lasting Graves disease. This clonotype was observed at least ten times. CDR3-region Arm-PCR and iRepertoire HTBI primers produced the TCR beta libraries. TCRdb independently ran MiXCR on the multiplex PCR reads; one entry per CDR3 protein. The sample lists roughly 560,000 distinct CDR3 sequences; around 11% were seen once. Time point described: newly diagnosed GD, antithyroid drugs for less than 3 months. PBMCs provided the RNA from which the TCR library was made. Trimming at V came to 2 bases and at J to 5 bases, leaving 2 bases not matched to a gene. CDR1 is SGHRS, CDR2 YFSETQ, per germline. The CDR3 runs 15 residues. The data were also submitted as part of a second study, on T cells in Graves' hyperthyroidism and ophthalmopathy. As reported in that work: During a first-round RT-PCR of the TCR CDR3, the HTBI primer set was used.

The chain couples TRBV5-1 to TRBJ2-2, with 11 bases identical to TRBD2. The clonotype originates from a young woman with Graves disease. The sample in question was peripheral blood mononuclear cells (PBMCs), obtained at new diagnosis, from a patient treated with antithyroid drugs. The DNA of the CDR3 is TGCGCCAGCAGCTTCCTAGCGGGAGGTACCGGGGAGCTGTTTTTT. Its protein product is CASSFLAGGTGELFF.